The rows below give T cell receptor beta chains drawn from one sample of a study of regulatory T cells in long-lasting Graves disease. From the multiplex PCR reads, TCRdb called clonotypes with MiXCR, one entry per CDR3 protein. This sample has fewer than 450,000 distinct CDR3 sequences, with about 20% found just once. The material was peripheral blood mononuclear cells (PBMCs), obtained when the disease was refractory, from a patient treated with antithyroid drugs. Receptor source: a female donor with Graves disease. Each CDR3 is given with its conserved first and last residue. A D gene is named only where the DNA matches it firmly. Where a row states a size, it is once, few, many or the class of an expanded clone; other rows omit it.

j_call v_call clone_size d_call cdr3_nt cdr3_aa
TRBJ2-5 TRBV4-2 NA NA TGTGCCAGCAGCCAGGAGGTCAGGGCGCAAGAGACCCAGTACTTC CASSQEVRAQETQYF
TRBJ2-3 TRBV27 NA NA TGTGCCAGCAGTTTATCCGGGACACACCGCACAGATACGCAGTATTTT CASSLSGTHRTDTQYF
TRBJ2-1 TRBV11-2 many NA TGTGCCAGCAGCTTAAAGGGGACCTACAATGAGCAGTTCTTC CASSLKGTYNEQFF
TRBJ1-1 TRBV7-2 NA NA TGTGCCAGCAGCTTAGCGTCGGGAACTGAAGCTTTCTTT CASSLASGTEAFF
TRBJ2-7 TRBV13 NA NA TGTGCCAGCAGCCCTACCCCACCGCAGGACTACGAGCAGTACTTC CASSPTPPQDYEQYF
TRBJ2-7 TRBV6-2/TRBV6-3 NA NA TGTGCCAGCAGTTACTCGGCTATGAGTACGAAACACTACGAGCAGTACTTC CASSYSAMSTKHYEQYF
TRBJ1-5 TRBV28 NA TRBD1 TGTGCCAGCAGTTGGGGACAGGGGATTAATCAGCCCCAGCATTTT CASSWGQGINQPQHF
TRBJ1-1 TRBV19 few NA TGTGCCAGTGGGATGGGGTTTTCCCCTGAAGCTTTCTTT CASGMGFSPEAFF
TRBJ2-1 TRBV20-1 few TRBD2 TGCAGTGCTAGAGATCGGAAGACTAGCCCCTACAATGAGCAGTTCTTC CSARDRKTSPYNEQFF
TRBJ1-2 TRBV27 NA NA TGTGCCAGCAGCCACTCGGCATCTCCGAACTATGGCTACACCTTC CASSHSASPNYGYTF
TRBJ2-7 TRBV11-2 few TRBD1 TGTGCCAGCAGTCACGACAGGGGGACCTACGAGCAGTACTTC CASSHDRGTYEQYF
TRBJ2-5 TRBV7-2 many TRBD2 TGTGCCAGCAGCCCTAGCGGGAGCTGGGGTGAGACCCAGTACTTC CASSPSGSWGETQYF
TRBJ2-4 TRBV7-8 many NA TGTGCCAGCAGCTTAGACGGGGTTAGAGGGAACATTCAGTACTTC CASSLDGVRGNIQYF
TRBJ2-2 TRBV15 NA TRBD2 TGTGCCACCAGCAGAGGACTAGCGGGAGGGAACACCGGGGAGCTGTTTTTT CATSRGLAGGNTGELFF
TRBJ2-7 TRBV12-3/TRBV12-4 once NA TGTGCCAGCAGTCCGGTCTGGGGCACCGGCTACGAGCAGTACTTC CASSPVWGTGYEQYF
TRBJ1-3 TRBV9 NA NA TGTGCCAGCAGCGTAGACTACCCAGGAAGCTCTGGAAACACCATATATTTT CASSVDYPGSSGNTIYF
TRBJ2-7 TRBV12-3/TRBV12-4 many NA TGTGCCAGCAGTTTAGCTTTCGGGAGCGACGAGCAGTACTTC CASSLAFGSDEQYF
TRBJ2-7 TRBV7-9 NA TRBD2 TGTGCCAGCAGCGCTCCCGGACTAGCGGGACGAATGTACTTC CASSAPGLAGRMYF
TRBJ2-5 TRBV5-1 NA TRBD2 TGCGCCAGCAGCGCGGGAGCATTGGGGGAGACCCAGTACTTC CASSAGALGETQYF
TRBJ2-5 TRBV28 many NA TGTGCCAGCAGTTTCGCAGGCAAGGAGACCCAGTACTTC CASSFAGKETQYF
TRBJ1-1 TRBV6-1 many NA TGTGCCAGCAGTGGGCAGGTGAACACTGAAGCTTTCTTT CASSGQVNTEAFF
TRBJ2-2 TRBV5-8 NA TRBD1 TGTGCCAGCAGAAGACAGGGGATGGTCGGGGAGCTGTTTTTT CASRRQGMVGELFF
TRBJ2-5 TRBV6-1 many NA TGTGCCAGCAGTACATACTCGGAAACCCAGTACTTC CASSTYSETQYF
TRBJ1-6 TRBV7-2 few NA TGTGCCAGCTTCAGCGGGACAATAGATTCACCCCTCCACTTT CASFSGTIDSPLHF
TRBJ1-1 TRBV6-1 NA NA TGTGCCAGCAGGTGGGGAACCATGGGGAACACTGAAGCTTTCTTT CASRWGTMGNTEAFF
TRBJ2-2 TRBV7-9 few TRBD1 TGTGCCAGCAGCCCCTCCGGGACAGGGGGTCCACTAGCGCCCACCGGGGAGCTGTTTTTT CASSPSGTGGPLAPTGELFF
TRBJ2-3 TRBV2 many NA TGTGCCAGCAGACGATTCGAACAGGTAGGAGATACGCAGTATTTT CASRRFEQVGDTQYF
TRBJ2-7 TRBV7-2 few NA TGTGCCAGCAGCTTAGTTCCCAGACTTGCCTACGAGCAGTACTTC CASSLVPRLAYEQYF